This T cell receptor (beta chain) stems from a study of T-cell memory formation after mild COVID-19. This clonotype has a count of ten or more. CDR1 SNHLY and CDR2 FYNNEI come from the germline V gene. This CDR3 spans 15 amino acids. After removal of 2 bases from V and 3 bases from J, the junction contained 6 bases not matched to a gene. Constant-segment primers and 5'RACE yielded cDNA libraries for TCR alpha and TCR beta, each carrying sample barcodes and UMIs. TCRdb ran MiXCR on the 5' RACE reads and lists one entry per CDR3 protein. The sample consists of over 50,000 distinct CDR3 sequences, 9.3% of them appearing once.

Sequenced: PBMCs or a T cell subset sorted from them (not recorded which). This chain uses TRBV2 with TRBJ2-7, with 8 bases fitting TRBD2. This TCR was recovered from an adult woman who had mild COVID-19 (a few samples of this study predate the infection). Cell type and time point are not known. The CDR3 DNA reads TGTGCCAGCAGTGAAAAGCGGGGGACCTACTACGAGCAGTACTTC. Residues: CASSEKRGTYYEQYF.